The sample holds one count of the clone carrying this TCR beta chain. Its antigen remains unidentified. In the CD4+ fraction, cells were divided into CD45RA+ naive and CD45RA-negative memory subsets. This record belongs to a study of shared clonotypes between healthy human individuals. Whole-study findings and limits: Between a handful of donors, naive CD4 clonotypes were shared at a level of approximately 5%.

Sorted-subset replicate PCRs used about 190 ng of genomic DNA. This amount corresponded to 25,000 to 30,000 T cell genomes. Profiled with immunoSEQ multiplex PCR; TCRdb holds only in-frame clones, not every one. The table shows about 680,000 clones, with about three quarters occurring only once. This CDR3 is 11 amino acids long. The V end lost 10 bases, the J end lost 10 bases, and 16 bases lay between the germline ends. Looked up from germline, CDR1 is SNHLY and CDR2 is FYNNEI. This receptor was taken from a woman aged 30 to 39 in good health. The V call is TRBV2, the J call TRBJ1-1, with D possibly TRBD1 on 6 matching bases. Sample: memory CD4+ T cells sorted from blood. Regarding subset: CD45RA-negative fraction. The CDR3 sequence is CAIKGQGLAFF. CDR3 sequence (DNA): TGTGCCATCAAGGGTCAGGGGTTAGCTTTCTTT. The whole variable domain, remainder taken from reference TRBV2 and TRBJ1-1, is EPEVTQTPSHQVTQMGQEVILRCVPISNHLYFYWYRQILGQKVEFLVSFYNNEISEKSEIFDDQFSVERPDGSNFTLKIRSTKLEDSAMYFCAIKGQGLAFFGQGTRLTVV.